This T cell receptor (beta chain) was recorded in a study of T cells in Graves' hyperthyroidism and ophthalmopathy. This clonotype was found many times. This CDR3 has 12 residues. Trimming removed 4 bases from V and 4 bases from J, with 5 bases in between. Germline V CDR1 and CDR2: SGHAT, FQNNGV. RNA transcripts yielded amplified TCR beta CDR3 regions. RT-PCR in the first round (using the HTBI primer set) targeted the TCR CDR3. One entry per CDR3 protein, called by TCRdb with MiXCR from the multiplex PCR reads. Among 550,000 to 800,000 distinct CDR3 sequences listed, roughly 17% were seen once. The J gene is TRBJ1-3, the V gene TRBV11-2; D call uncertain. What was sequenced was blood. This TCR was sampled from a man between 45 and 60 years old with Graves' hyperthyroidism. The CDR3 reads CASSSPGNTIYF. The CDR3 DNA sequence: TGTGCCAGCAGCTCCCCAGGAAACACCATATATTTT.